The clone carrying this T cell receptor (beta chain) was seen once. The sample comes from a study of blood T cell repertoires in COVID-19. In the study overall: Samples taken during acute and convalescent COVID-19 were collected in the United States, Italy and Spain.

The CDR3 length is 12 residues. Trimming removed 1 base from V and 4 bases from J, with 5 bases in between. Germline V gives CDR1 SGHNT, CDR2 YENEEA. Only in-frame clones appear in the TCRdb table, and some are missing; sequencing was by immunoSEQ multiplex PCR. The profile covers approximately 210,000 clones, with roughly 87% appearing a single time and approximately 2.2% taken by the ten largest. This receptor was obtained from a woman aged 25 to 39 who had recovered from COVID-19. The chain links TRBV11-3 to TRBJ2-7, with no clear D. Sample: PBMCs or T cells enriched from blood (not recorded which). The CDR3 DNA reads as TGTGCCAGCAGCTTAGCCGGTTACGAGCAGTACTTC. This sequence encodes CASSLAGYEQYF.